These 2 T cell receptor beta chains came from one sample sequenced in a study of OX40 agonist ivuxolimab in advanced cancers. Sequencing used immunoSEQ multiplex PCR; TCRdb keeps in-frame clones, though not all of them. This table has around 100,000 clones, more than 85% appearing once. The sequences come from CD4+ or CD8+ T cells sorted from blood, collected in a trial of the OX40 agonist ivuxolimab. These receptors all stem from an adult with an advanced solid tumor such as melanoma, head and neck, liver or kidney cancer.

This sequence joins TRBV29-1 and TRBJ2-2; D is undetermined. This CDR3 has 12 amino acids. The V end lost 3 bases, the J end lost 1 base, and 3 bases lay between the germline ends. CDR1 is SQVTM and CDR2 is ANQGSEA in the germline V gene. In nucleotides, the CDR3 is TGCAGCGTTGACAAGAACACCGGGGAGCTGTTTTTT. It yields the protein CSVDKNTGELFF.

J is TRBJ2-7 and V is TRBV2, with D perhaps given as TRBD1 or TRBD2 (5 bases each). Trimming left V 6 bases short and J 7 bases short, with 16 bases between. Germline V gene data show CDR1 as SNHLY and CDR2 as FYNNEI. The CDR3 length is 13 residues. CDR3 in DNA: TGTGCCAGCAGCGGGACGGGGCAAGGGGAGCAGTACTTC. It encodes CASSGTGQGEQYF.